This TCR beta chain appears in the sequencing data of a study of CD8+CD57+ T cells in acquired aplastic anemia. The study profiled TCR beta VDJ and CDR3 using genomic DNA as template. MiXCR was run by TCRdb on the reads, yielding one entry per CDR3 protein. Seen here are approximately 220,000 distinct CDR3 sequences, approximately 45% observed once, and the top ten hold 7% to 10%. Patients who underwent sequencing had shown CD8+CD57+ cell expansion by flow cytometry. Deletions cut 5 bases from V and 5 bases from J, with 13 bases between. This CDR3 comprises 14 residues. Germline loops: CDR1 SGHVS, CDR2 FNYEAQ.

Sequencing was performed on sorted CD4+, CD8+, or CD8+CD57+ T cells (not recorded which) from PBMCs. V is TRBV7-6 and J is TRBJ1-5, with D perhaps matching TRBD1 (5 bases). This TCR derives from a human donor with aplastic anemia. This CDR3 reads CASSPGRADQPQHF. The CDR3 DNA is TGTGCCAGCAGCCCGGGCAGGGCTGATCAGCCCCAGCATTTT.